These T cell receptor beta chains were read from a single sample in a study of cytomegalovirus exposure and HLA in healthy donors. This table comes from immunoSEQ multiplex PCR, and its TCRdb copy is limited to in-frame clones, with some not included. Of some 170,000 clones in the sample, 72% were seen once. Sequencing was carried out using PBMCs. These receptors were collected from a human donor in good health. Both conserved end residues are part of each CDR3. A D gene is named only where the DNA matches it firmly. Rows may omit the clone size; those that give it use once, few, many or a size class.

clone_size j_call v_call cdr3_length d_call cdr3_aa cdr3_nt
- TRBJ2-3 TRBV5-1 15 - CASRLQGGLTDTQYF TGCGCCAGCAGGTTACAGGGTGGCCTCACAGATACGCAGTATTTT
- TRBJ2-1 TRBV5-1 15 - CASSLAGGRDNEQFF TGCGCCAGCAGCTTGGCGGGTGGCAGAGACAATGAGCAGTTCTTC
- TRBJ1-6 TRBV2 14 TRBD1 CAGRRDRGNSPLHF TGTGCCGGACGCCGGGACAGGGGCAATTCACCCCTCCACTTT
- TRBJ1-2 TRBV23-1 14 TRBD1 CASSQFGTAYGYTF TGCGCCAGCAGTCAATTTGGGACAGCCTATGGCTACACCTTC
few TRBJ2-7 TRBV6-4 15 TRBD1 CASSGGTGEVYEQYF TGTGCCAGCAGTGGAGGGACAGGAGAAGTCTACGAGCAGTACTTC
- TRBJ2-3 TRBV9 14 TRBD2 CAGGRGASTDTQYF TGTGCCGGGGGGCGGGGGGCTAGCACAGATACGCAGTATTTT
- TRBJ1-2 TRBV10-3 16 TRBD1 CAISGEGARGIYGYTF TGTGCCATCAGTGGAGAGGGGGCGCGTGGGATCTATGGCTACACCTTC
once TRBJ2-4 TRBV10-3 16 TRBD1 CAISQNRGEAKNIQYF TGTGCCATCAGTCAGAACAGGGGCGAAGCCAAAAACATTCAGTACTTC
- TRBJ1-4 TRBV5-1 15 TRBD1 CASSSSGTGAEKLFF TGCGCCAGCAGCTCATCCGGGACAGGGGCGGAAAAACTGTTTTTT
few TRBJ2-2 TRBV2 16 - CASSPNFLANTGELFF TGTGCCAGCAGTCCGAACTTCCTAGCGAACACCGGGGAGCTGTTTTTT
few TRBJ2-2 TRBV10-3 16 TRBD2 CAISELTSPNTGELFF TGTGCCATCAGTGAGTTGACTAGCCCGAACACCGGGGAGCTGTTTTTT
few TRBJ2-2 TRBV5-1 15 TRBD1 CASSPSGGGTGELFF TGCGCCAGCAGCCCGTCAGGGGGCGGGACCGGGGAGCTGTTTTTT
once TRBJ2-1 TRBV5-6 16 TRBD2 CASSFLAGGPYNEQFF TGTGCCAGCAGCTTCTTAGCGGGGGGGCCCTACAATGAGCAGTTCTTC
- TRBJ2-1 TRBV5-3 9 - CAPENEQFF TGTGCCCCTGAGAATGAGCAGTTCTTC
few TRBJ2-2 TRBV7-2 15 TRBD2 CASSLARRGGGELFF TGTGCCAGCAGCTTAGCTCGTCGGGGGGGCGGGGAGCTGTTTTTT
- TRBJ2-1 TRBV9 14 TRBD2 CASSVDNSGGEQFF TGTGCCAGCAGCGTAGACAATAGCGGGGGGGAGCAGTTCTTC
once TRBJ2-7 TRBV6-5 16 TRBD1 CASSYSTGQVSYEQYF TGTGCCAGCAGTTACTCAACCGGACAGGTGTCCTACGAGCAGTACTTC